Below, 27 T cell receptor beta chains from the same sample are listed, as sequenced in a study of neurological immune-mediated disorders. Via MiXCR, TCRdb re-called the 5' RACE reads, giving one row per CDR3 protein. The sample carries about 50,000 distinct CDR3 sequences, roughly 4.4% recorded once. Material: PBMCs. Receptor source: a man aged 45-65 years with multiple sclerosis.

This clonotype was seen repeatedly, ten times or more. V gene TRBV3-1 combines with J gene TRBJ2-1; TRBD2 might be the D (5 bases). Trimming removed 2 bases from V and 3 bases from J, with 14 bases in between. The germline gives CDR1 LGHDT, CDR2 YNNKEL (reference sequence). This CDR3 contains 16 residues. CDR3 nucleotides: TGTGCCAGCAGCCAAATAGAACTAGGCCTCTACAATGAGCAGTTCTTC. Translation gives CASSQIELGLYNEQFF.

This clonotype was recorded many times. The V call is TRBV7-6, the J call TRBJ2-3; 11 positions agree with TRBD2. This CDR3 spans 19 amino acids. V gave up 5 bases and J gave up 3 bases; unmatched junction bases: 16. Looked up from germline, CDR1 is SGHVS and CDR2 is FNYEAQ. CDR3 sequence reads: CASSALLLLAGVGTDTQYF. DNA of the CDR3: TGTGCCAGCAGCGCTCTCCTCCTACTAGCGGGAGTAGGGACAGATACGCAGTATTTT.

This clonotype has ten or more counts. The chain has TRBV10-3 and TRBJ1-3; a possible D gene is TRBD1 (5 bases). The CDR3 contains 14 residues. The V end lost 4 bases, the J end lost 0 bases, and 7 bases lay between the germline ends. CDR1 is ENHRY and CDR2 is SYGVKD in the germline V gene. The DNA for the CDR3 is TGTGCCATCAGTGGACAGATCTCTGGAAACACCATATATTTT. It codes for CAISGQISGNTIYF.

This clonotype was seen ten or more times. The chain couples TRBV5-1 to TRBJ1-5; 12 nucleotides agree with TRBD1. The CDR3 runs to 16 residues. V gave up 4 bases and J gave up 4 bases; unmatched junction bases: 6. Germline V gene lookup returns CDR1 SGHRS and CDR2 YFSETQ. As DNA, the CDR3 is TGCGCCAGCAGCCCGGGACAGGGGGCGAGTAATCAGCCCCAGCATTTT. It specifies CASSPGQGASNQPQHF.

There are many counts of this clonotype. The chain couples TRBV4-1 to TRBJ2-7, with D perhaps matching TRBD2 (5 bases). V lost 2 bases and J lost 2, with 16 bases in between. The germline V gene encodes CDR1 MGHRA and CDR2 YSYEKL. The CDR3 has 16 amino acids. CDR3 sequence (DNA): TGCGCCAGCAGCCAAATAGGGTTAAGAGGGACCTACGAGCAGTACTTC. Residues: CASSQIGLRGTYEQYF.

As concerns this clonotype: The junction departs from the called germline gene at one end, perhaps through a read error. The rearrangement uses TRBV24-1 and TRBJ2-2, with D tentatively TRBD2 (6 bases). Germline values: CDR1 KGHDR, CDR2 SFDVKD. The CDR3 sequence is 12 residues long. CDR3 DNA sequence: TGTGCCACCAGTAAGACCGATCGGGAGTTGTTTTTT. This gives the protein CATSKTDRELFF.

This clonotype appeared many times. CDR3 sequence reads: CASSLLGGTLDTQYF. For the CDR3, the DNA is TGTGCCAGCAGCTTATTAGGCGGGACTTTAGATACGCAGTATTTT. The chain recombines TRBV7-3 with TRBJ2-3; maybe TRBD2 (6 bases). Germline CDR1 SGHTA, CDR2 FQGTGA. The V gene lost 2 bases and the J gene lost 5 bases, with 14 bases spanning the gap. The CDR3 runs 15 residues.

This clonotype has a count of ten or more. The CDR3 sequence: CASRKTGGHEQYF. CDR3 nucleotides: TGTGCCAGCAGGAAGACAGGGGGCCACGAGCAGTACTTC. This chain connects TRBV6-5 to TRBJ2-7; TRBD1 aligns across 10 bases. The V segment lost 6 bases and the J segment 5 bases; nucleotides outside the gene matches: 4. The germline V gene encodes CDR1 MNHEY and CDR2 SVGAGI. This CDR3 region has 13 residues.

There are many counts of this clonotype. This rearrangement joins TRBV20-1 to TRBJ2-5; the match to TRBD2 covers 7 bases. Trimming took 0 bases from V and 5 from J; bases not matched to a gene: 9. This CDR3 region has 15 residues. Per the germline V gene, CDR1 is DFQATT and CDR2 is SNEGSKA (reference sequence). The CDR3: CSARDPAGPGETQYF. The CDR3 DNA reads as TGCAGTGCTAGAGACCCAGCGGGGCCCGGGGAGACCCAGTACTTC.

The chain couples TRBV13 to TRBJ2-7, with a possible D match to TRBD2 (5 bases). Trimming stripped 5 bases from V and 7 bases from J, with 15 bases between. This CDR3 contains 13 residues. Germline CDR1 is PRHDT and CDR2 is FYEKMQ (reference sequence). In nucleotides, the CDR3 is TGTGCCAGCAGCACCTACGAGGGCTGGGAGCAGTACTTC. Protein sequence: CASSTYEGWEQYF. The full variable domain, rest sourced from reference TRBV13 and TRBJ2-7, is AAGVIQSPRHLIKEKRETATLKCYPIPRHDTVYWYQQGPGQDPQFLISFYEKMQSDKGSIPDRFSAQQFSDYHSELNMSSLELGDSALYFCASSTYEGWEQYFGPGTRLTVT.

This clonotype was counted many times. CDR3 sequence reads: CSAEPGLAVYEQYF. CDR3 DNA: TGCAGTGCCGAACCGGGACTAGCGGTCTACGAGCAGTACTTC. The chain employs TRBV20-1 and TRBJ2-7; the match to TRBD2 covers 11 bases. J was trimmed by 3 bases and V by 6 bases; bases with no gene match: 7. The CDR3 is made up of 14 amino acids. Germline V gene lookup returns CDR1 DFQATT and CDR2 SNEGSKA (reference sequence).

This clonotype was found many times. This rearrangement joins TRBV6-6 to TRBJ2-2; 9 positions agree with TRBD1. CDR1 is MNHNY, CDR2 SVGAGI, per germline (reference sequence). The CDR3 runs 13 residues. V was clipped by 8 bases and J by 4 bases; unmatched bases: 2. CDR3 DNA: TGTGCCAGCCGGGACAGGGTCACCGGGGAGCTGTTTTTT. Protein product: CASRDRVTGELFF.

In this sample, this clonotype turned up many times. The chain has TRBV5-6 and TRBJ2-7; D is perhaps TRBD1 or TRBD2 (5 bases each). Per germline, CDR1 SGHDT and CDR2 YYEEEE. V lost 4 bases and J 2 bases, leaving 19 bases between the germline ends. The CDR3 is made up of 16 amino acids. The CDR3 region has the DNA TGTGCCAGCAGCCCCGCCAGGGACCGTTCCCCCTACGAGCAGTACTTC. Its translation is CASSPARDRSPYEQYF.

The J gene is TRBJ1-1, the V gene TRBV7-2; D may be TRBD1 (5 bases). This CDR3 comprises 16 residues. Germline-derived CDR1 and CDR2 are SGHTA and FQGNSA. The germline V and J ends were trimmed by 5 bases and 5 bases, with 21 bases remaining between them. CDR3 in DNA: TGTGCCAGCAGCCAGTGGGTAGGGTCCCGGGGGACTGAAGCTTTCTTT. It translates to CASSQWVGSRGTEAFF.

This clonotype was recorded at least ten times. The chain employs TRBV27 and TRBJ2-5; TRBD2 might be the D (5 bases). The CDR3 sequence is 15 residues long. Germline CDR1 is MNHEY and CDR2 is SMNVEV (reference sequence). V was cut by 0 bases and J by 5 bases, with 13 bases left in between. The CDR3 reads CASSLSGVDWETQYF. The CDR3 DNA sequence: TGTGCCAGCAGTTTATCCGGGGTGGATTGGGAGACCCAGTACTTC.

Many counts were recorded for this clonotype. The V and J genes are TRBV4-1 and TRBJ2-7; TRBD1 aligns across 7 bases. Germline loops: CDR1 MGHRA, CDR2 YSYEKL. The CDR3 has 14 amino acids. With 4 bases clipped from V and 4 bases from J, the junction kept 7 bases outside the gene matches. The CDR3 loop reads CASSPTDRAYEQYF. The DNA of the CDR3 is TGCGCCAGCAGCCCAACTGACAGGGCGTACGAGCAGTACTTC.

This clonotype came up many times. The chain has TRBV20-1 and TRBJ2-5, with D possibly being TRBD2 (7 bases). CDR3 length: 13 residues. Trimming pared 4 bases from V and 9 bases from J, leaving 18 bases between. Germline V CDR1 and CDR2: DFQATT, SNEGSKA (reference sequence). The CDR3 is CSATPGGAKAQYF. DNA of the CDR3: TGCAGTGCTACCCCTGGGGGGGCAAAGGCCCAGTACTTC.

The chain links TRBV11-3 to TRBJ2-7; TRBD2 is a possible D gene (5 bases). The ends were cut back, 4 bases at V and 0 bases at J, with 7 bases in the middle. This CDR3 is 13 amino acids long. Germline-derived CDR1 and CDR2 are SGHNT and YENEEA. The CDR3, as DNA: TGTGCCAGCAGCTCCGACTACTCCTACGAGCAGTACTTC. This translates into CASSSDYSYEQYF. Filled out from reference TRBV11-3 and TRBJ2-7, the complete variable domain reads EAGVVQSPRYKIIEKKQPVAFWCNPISGHNTLYWYLQNLGQGPELLIRYENEEAVDDSQLPKDRFSAERLKGVDSTLKIQPAELGDSAVYLCASSSDYSYEQYFGPGTRLTVT.

This clonotype was counted ten times or more. J is TRBJ2-7 and V is TRBV7-6; 10 bases line up with TRBD2. The V segment lost 2 bases and the J segment 7 bases; nucleotides outside the gene matches: 5. CDR1 and CDR2 from the germline V gene are SGHVS and FNYEAQ. The CDR3 runs to 14 residues. Here the CDR3 reads CASSLLAGDREQYF. The CDR3 bases are TGTGCCAGCAGCTTACTAGCGGGAGACCGAGAGCAGTACTTC.

In this sample, this clonotype turned up many times. V and J are TRBV20-1 and TRBJ2-7, with a weak D call TRBD2 (5 bases). The germline V gene encodes CDR1 DFQATT and CDR2 SNEGSKA (reference sequence). V was clipped by 1 base and J by 2 bases, with 12 bases between them. This CDR3 has 14 residues. CDR3 in amino acids: CSARVATTPYEQYF. The CDR3 DNA sequence: TGCAGTGCTAGAGTCGCGACTACGCCCTACGAGCAGTACTTC.

This clonotype was seen many times. The chain uses TRBV27 and TRBJ2-1, with D perhaps assigned TRBD1 or TRBD2 (5 bases each). From germline, CDR1 is MNHEY and CDR2 SMNVEV (reference sequence). The CDR3 is 14 residues long. Trimming took 2 bases from V and 6 from J, leaving 11 bases between them. The CDR3 loop is CASSLRGAVNEQFF. CDR3 sequence (DNA): TGTGCCAGCAGTTTAAGAGGGGCGGTCAATGAGCAGTTCTTC.

This clonotype has at least ten counts. The chain is built from TRBV30 and TRBJ1-5; TRBD1 matches at 10 bases. This CDR3 contains 13 residues. Trimming at V came to 3 bases and at J to 7 bases, leaving 3 bases not matched to a gene. Germline assignment: CDR1 GTSNPN and CDR2 SVGIG (reference sequence). The CDR3 sequence: CAWRGTGEQPQHF. Here the CDR3 DNA reads TGTGCCTGGAGAGGGACAGGGGAGCAGCCCCAGCATTTT.

The table lists this clonotype with a few counts. The V and J genes are TRBV29-1 and TRBJ2-7, with 7 bases fitting TRBD1. The CDR3 consists of 13 residues. V was pared by 7 bases and J by 4 bases, with 10 bases of the junction left unmatched. The germline CDR1 and CDR2 sequences are SQVTM and ANQGSEA. This CDR3 reads CSGLNGTAYEQYF. Here the CDR3 DNA reads TGCAGCGGCCTAAACGGGACAGCTTACGAGCAGTACTTC.

This clonotype is categorized as medium-sized. The chain is built from TRBV7-8 and TRBJ2-7, with 8 nucleotides matching TRBD1. CDR1 is SGHVS and CDR2 is FQNEAQ in the germline V gene. CDR3 size: 16 residues. V shed 5 bases, J shed 5 bases, and the junction held 14 bases outside the gene matches. The CDR3 protein is CASSDKGQGWRDEQYF. The CDR3 DNA sequence: TGTGCCAGCAGCGATAAAGGACAGGGATGGAGGGACGAGCAGTACTTC.

This clonotype was found many times. V gene TRBV12-3 or TRBV12-4 combines with J gene TRBJ1-1; D possibly corresponds to TRBD1 (6 bases). Trimming removed 1 base at V and 7 bases at J, with 16 bases between. The CDR3 runs 15 residues. CDR3 coding DNA: TGTGCCAGCAGTTTAGTACAGGGTCTTTTCGGTGAAGCTTTCTTT. This codes for CASSLVQGLFGEAFF.

This clonotype came up many times. The chain has TRBV20-1 and TRBJ2-3, with TRBD1 matching over 7 bases. Germline V lookup: CDR1 DFQATT, CDR2 SNEGSKA (reference sequence). V lost 5 bases to trimming and J lost 2 bases; unmatched junction nucleotides: 7. The CDR3 contains 14 residues. The CDR3 nucleotides read TGCAGTGCTCTCCGGGACAGAATCACAGATACGCAGTATTTT. This codes for CSALRDRITDTQYF.

This clonotype appeared many times. The CDR3 region is CASSQVSRRGETQYF. Here the CDR3 DNA reads TGTGCCAGCAGCCAAGTGAGTCGGCGGGGGGAGACCCAGTACTTC. The V call is TRBV3-1, the J call TRBJ2-5; TRBD2 aligns across 7 bases. The CDR3 length is 15 residues. The J segment lost 5 bases and the V segment lost 1 base, leaving 7 bases of the junction unmatched. CDR1 is LGHDT and CDR2 is YNNKEL in the germline V gene (reference sequence).